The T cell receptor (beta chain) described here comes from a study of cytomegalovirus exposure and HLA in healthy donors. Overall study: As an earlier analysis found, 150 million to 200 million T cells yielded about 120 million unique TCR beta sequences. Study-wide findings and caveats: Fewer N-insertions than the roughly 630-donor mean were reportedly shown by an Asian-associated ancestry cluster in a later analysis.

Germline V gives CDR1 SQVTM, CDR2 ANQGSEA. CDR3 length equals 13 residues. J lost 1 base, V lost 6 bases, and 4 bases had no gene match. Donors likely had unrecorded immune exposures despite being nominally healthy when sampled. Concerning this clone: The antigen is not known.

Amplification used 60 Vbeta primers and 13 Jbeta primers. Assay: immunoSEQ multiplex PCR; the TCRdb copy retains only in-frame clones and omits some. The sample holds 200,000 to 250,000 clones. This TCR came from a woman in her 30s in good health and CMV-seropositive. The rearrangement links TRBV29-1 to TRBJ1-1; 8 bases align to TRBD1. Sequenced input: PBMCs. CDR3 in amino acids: CSVQGDRNTEAFF. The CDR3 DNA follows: TGCAGCGTACAGGGGGACAGGAACACTGAAGCTTTCTTT.